Listed here is a single TCR beta chain. Its antigen remains unidentified. The sample is drawn from a study of cytomegalovirus exposure and HLA in healthy donors. The wider study: Ancestry clustering placed around 81% of 350 to 500 genotyped donors in the Caucasian-associated cluster.

PCR was performed using 60 Vbeta and 13 Jbeta primers. Per the study methods: Roughly 11 million of the approximately 80 million unique TCR beta chains counted in a later analysis were shared. The repertoire was sequenced with immunoSEQ multiplex PCR; TCRdb's copy has only in-frame clones and lacks some. V and J calls and clone size are as listed in that table; D and trimming were resolved from the DNA. In the table there are tens of thousands of clones, around 72% of which are singletons. Study results and caveats: Per published accounts, TCR beta sequences correctly predicted the HLA-A and HLA-B alleles of most subjects. Analyzed later, most CMV-associated TCR beta chains appeared HLA-restricted.

The V and J ends lost 5 bases and 7 bases, in that order; junction bases with no gene match: 11. This CDR3 spans 15 amino acids. From germline, CDR1 is LNHDA and CDR2 SQIVND (reference sequence). The V gene is TRBV19, the J gene TRBJ1-5, with 7 bases fitting TRBD1. The sample taken for sequencing was PBMCs. The source is a woman aged 40-49 years in good health and CMV-seropositive. CDR3 coding DNA: TGTGCCAGTAGTCTCGACAGGGACCCACAGCAGCCCCAGCATTTT. This translates into CASSLDRDPQQPQHF.